This paragraph reports one T cell receptor beta chain. The data were produced by immunoSEQ multiplex PCR, yet TCRdb's version contains in-frame clones alone and is incomplete. Of hundreds of thousands of clones listed, roughly 90% are singletons. This specimen belongs to a study of Ad26.COV2.S vaccination and SARS-CoV-2 variants. At the level of the study: Donor joined the COV1001 Ad26.COV2.S trial arm.

The treatment is: around 19 received Ad26.COV2.S at low or high dose, single or two shots; about five received placebo; per-sample allocation not given. The study sampled participants on day 63 after the first vaccine or placebo injection. The V gene lost 2 bases and the J gene lost 4 bases, with 9 bases spanning the gap. The germline CDR1 and CDR2 sequences are LGHDT and YNNKEL (reference sequence). CDR3 length equals 14 residues. The chain links TRBV3-1 (or the pseudogene TRBV3-2) to TRBJ1-3; D might be TRBD1 (6 bases). This TCR came from a person aged 18 to 65 who received the Ad26.COV2.S COVID-19 vaccine or a placebo. The material sequenced was peripheral blood, taken in a trial of Ad26.COV2.S vaccine versus placebo. Here the CDR3 reads CASSQQGSGNTIYF. The CDR3 bases are TGTGCCAGCAGCCAACAGGGGTCGGGAAACACCATATATTTT.